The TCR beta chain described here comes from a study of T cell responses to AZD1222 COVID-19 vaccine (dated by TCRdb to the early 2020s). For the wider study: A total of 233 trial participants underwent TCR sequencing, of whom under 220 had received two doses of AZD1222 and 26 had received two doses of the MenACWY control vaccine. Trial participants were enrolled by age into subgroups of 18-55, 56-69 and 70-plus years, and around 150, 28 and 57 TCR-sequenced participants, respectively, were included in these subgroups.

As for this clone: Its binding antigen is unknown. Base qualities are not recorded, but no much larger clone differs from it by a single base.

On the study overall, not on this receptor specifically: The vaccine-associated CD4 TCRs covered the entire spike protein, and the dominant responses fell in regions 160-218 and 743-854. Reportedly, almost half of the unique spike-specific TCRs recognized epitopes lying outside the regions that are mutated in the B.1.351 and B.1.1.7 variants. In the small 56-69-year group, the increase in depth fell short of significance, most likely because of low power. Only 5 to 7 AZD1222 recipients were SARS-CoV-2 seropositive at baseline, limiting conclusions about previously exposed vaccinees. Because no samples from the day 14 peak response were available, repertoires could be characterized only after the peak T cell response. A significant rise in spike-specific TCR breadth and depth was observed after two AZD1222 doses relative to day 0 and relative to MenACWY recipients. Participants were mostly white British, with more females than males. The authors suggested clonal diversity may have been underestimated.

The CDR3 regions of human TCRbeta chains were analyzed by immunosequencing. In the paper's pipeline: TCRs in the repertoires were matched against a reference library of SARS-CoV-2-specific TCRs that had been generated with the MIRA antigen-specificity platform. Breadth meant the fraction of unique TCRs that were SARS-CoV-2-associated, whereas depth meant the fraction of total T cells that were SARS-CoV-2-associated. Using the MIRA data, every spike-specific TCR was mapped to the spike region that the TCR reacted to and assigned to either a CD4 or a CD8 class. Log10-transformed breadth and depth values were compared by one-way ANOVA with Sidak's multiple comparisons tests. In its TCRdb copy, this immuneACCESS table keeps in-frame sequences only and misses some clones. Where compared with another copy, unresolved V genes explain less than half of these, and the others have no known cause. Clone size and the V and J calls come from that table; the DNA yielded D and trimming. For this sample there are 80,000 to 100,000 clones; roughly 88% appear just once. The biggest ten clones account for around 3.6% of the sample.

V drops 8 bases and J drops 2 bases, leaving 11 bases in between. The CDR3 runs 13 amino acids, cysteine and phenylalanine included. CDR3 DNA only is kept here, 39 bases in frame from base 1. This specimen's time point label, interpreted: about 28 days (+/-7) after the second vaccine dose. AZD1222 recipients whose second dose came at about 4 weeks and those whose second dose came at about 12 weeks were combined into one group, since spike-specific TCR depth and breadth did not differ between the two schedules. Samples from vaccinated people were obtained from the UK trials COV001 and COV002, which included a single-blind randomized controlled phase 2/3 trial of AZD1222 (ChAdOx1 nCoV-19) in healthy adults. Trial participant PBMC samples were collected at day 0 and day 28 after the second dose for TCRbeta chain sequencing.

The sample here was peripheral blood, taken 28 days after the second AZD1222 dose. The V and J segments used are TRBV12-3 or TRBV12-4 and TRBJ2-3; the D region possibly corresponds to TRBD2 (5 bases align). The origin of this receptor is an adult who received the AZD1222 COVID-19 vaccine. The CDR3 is CASSWTDTDTQYF. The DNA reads TGTGCCAGCTCCTGGACTGACACAGATACGCAGTATTTT.